Described below is a single TCR beta chain sequence and its context. The CDR3 end falls 3 residues outside the read, so it is completed with the germline J gene. Clones were read by immunoSEQ multiplex PCR, and TCRdb kept only the in-frame ones, dropping some. The sample spans under 40,000 clones; the ten largest clones claim around 6.8%. The entry originates in a study of T cells in women clearing cervical HPV infection. This CDR3 is built from 12 residues. Germline V gene sequence: CDR1 MNHNS, CDR2 SASEGT. The sequence was collected from a woman between 18 and 75 years old with a cervical HPV16 infection that either progressed to CIN3+ or cleared (not recorded which). The J gene is TRBJ1-1, the V gene TRBV6-1; D gene uncertain. Sample: blood buffy coat. CDR3 in amino acids: CASSEDPGRAFF. CDR3 DNA, as far as it was read: TGTGCCAGCAGTGAAGATCCAGGCAGA.